The rows below give T cell receptor beta chains drawn from one sample of a study of blood T cell repertoires in COVID-19. The repertoire was sequenced with immunoSEQ multiplex PCR; TCRdb's copy has only in-frame clones and lacks some. The sample holds tens of thousands of clones, 80% seen once. The sample was peripheral blood. The source of these receptors is a woman aged 65 to 85 with acute or convalescent COVID-19. CDR3s include the opening cysteine and the closing phenylalanine or tryptophan. Each record gives: D gene, clone size, J gene, V gene, CDR3 DNA, CDR3 protein. D genes are given only for firm matches. Only some rows state a clone size, as once, few, many or a class for expanded clones.

TRBD2,-,TRBJ2-7,TRBV9,TGTGCCAGCAGCTTTGGGGGGGAAACCTACGAGCAGTACTTC,CASSFGGETYEQYF
TRBD2,-,TRBJ2-7,TRBV5-5,TGTGCCAGCACCCTGGAGGCTAGCGGGAGGGGCTACGAGCAGTACTTC,CASTLEASGRGYEQYF
-,-,TRBJ2-1,TRBV7-9,TGTGCCAGCAGCTCAAACTACAATGAGCAGTTCTTC,CASSSNYNEQFF
TRBD2,-,TRBJ2-7,TRBV2,TGTGCCAGCAGACGCATAGCGGGGGGGCCGCACGAGCAGTACTTC,CASRRIAGGPHEQYF
TRBD1,-,TRBJ1-2,TRBV27,TGTGCCAGCAGAACGGACAGGGAAGGAGTTCGTATGGGCTACACCTTC,CASRTDREGVRMGYTF
TRBD1,-,TRBJ1-6,TRBV11-2,TGTGCCAGCAGCTTAGTAGGGGGCAATTCACCCCTCCACTTT,CASSLVGGNSPLHF
TRBD2,few,TRBJ2-3,TRBV3-1/TRBV3-2,TGTGCCAGCAGCCAGGGACTAGCGGGGGGACCACCCTCTAGCACAGATACGCAGTATTTT,CASSQGLAGGPPSSTDTQYF
-,-,TRBJ2-5,TRBV7-9,TGTGCCAGCAGCTCCCAGTGGGCAGGGACACAAGAGACCCAGTACTTC,CASSSQWAGTQETQYF
-,-,TRBJ2-4,TRBV12-5,TGTGCTAGTGGTTTGGCCCTAGCAGGGGTCAAAAACATTCAGTACTTC,CASGLALAGVKNIQYF
TRBD1,-,TRBJ1-2,TRBV7-2,TGTGCCAGCAACCCTCAGACAGGGAGTAACTATGGCTACACCTTC,CASNPQTGSNYGYTF
TRBD2,-,TRBJ2-1,TRBV27,TGTGCCAGCAGTTTTCAAGCGGGGGGCTTTGAGCAGTTCTTC,CASSFQAGGFEQFF
TRBD1,many,TRBJ1-5,TRBV5-1,TGCGCCAGCAGCTTGGCAGGGGGGAGCAATCAGCCCCAGCATTTT,CASSLAGGSNQPQHF
-,-,TRBJ2-1,TRBV10-2,TGCGCCAGCGGTTCTAGCAGATACAATGAGCAGTTCTTC,CASGSSRYNEQFF
-,-,TRBJ2-3,TRBV19,TGTGCCAGTAGTATAGGAGGCTCTCAGGGAGATACGCAGTATTTT,CASSIGGSQGDTQYF
TRBD2,-,TRBJ2-7,TRBV6-1,TGTGCCAGCAGTGAATTCTCTTCGGGGGGTCGCTACGAGCAGTACTTC,CASSEFSSGGRYEQYF
TRBD1,few,TRBJ1-1,TRBV28,TGTGCCAGCAGTTTAGGGACAGGGGGCGGAGGAGAAGCTTTCTTT,CASSLGTGGGGEAFF
TRBD2,many,TRBJ2-5,TRBV19,TGTGCCAGTAGGACTAGCGGGGTAGAGACCCAGTACTTC,CASRTSGVETQYF
-,-,TRBJ2-5,TRBV7-2,TGTGCCAGCAGCCGTGCTAGCGGAGGGGGAGAGACCCAGTACTTC,CASSRASGGGETQYF
TRBD1,-,TRBJ1-2,TRBV9,TGTGCCAGCAGCGTTCAGGGGGCGAGGATGTGGACTAACTATGGCTACACCTTC,CASSVQGARMWTNYGYTF
-,-,TRBJ2-6,TRBV10-3,TGTGCCATCAGTGAGAGGGGCCCTAGCTCTGGGGCCAACGTCCTGACTTTC,CAISERGPSSGANVLTF
TRBD1,-,TRBJ1-3,TRBV4-1,TGCGCCAGCAGCCCCGACAGGGGGCTCTCTGGAAACACCATATATTTT,CASSPDRGLSGNTIYF
-,-,TRBJ2-1,TRBV12-3/TRBV12-4,TGTGCCAGCAGACTCAGGAATGAGCAGTTCTTC,CASRLRNEQFF
-,-,TRBJ2-3,TRBV5-1,TGCGCCAGCAGCTTGGTCCCGGGGGGCACAGATACGCAGTATTTT,CASSLVPGGTDTQYF
TRBD1,-,TRBJ1-2,TRBV27,TGTGCCAGCAGTTCCCCGGGACAGGGATATGGCTACACCTTC,CASSSPGQGYGYTF
TRBD1,-,TRBJ1-3,TRBV6-5,TGTGCCAGCAGGCCTACAGGGGGGGTATACACCATATATTTT,CASRPTGGVYTIYF
TRBD1,-,TRBJ1-1,TRBV19,TGTGCCAGTAGTACCCTACCGGGACAGGGCACTGAAGCTTTCTTT,CASSTLPGQGTEAFF